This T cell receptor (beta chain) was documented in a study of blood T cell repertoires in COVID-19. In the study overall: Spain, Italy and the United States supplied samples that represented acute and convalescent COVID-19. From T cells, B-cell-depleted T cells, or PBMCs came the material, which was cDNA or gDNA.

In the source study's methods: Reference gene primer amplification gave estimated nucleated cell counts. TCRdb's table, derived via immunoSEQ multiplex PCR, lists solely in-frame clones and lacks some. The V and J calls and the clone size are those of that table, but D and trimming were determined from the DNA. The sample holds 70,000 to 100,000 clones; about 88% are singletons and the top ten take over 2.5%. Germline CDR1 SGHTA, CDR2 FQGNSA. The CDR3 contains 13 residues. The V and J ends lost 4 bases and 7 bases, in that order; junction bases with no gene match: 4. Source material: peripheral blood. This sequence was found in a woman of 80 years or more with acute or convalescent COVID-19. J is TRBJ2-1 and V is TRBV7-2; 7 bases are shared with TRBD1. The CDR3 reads CASSYRQGNEQFF. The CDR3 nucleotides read TGTGCCAGCAGCTACAGACAGGGAAATGAGCAGTTCTTC.